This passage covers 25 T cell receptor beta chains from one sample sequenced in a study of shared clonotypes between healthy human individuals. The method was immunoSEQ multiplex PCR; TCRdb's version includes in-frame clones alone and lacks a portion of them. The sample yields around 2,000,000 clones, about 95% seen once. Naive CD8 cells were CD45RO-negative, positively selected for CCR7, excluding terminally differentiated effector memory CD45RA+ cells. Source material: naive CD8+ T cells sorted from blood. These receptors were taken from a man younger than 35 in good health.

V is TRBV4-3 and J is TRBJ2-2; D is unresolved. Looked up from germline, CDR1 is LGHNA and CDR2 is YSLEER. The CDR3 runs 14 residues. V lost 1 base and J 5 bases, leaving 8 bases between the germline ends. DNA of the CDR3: TGCGCCAGCAGCCAAGGGGCTCTTACCGGGGAGCTGTTTTTT. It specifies CASSQGALTGELFF.

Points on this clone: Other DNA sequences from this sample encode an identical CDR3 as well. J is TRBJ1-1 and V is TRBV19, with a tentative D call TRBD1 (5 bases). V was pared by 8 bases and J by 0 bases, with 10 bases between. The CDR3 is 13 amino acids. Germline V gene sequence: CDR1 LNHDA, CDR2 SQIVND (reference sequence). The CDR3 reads CASSQGLNTEAFF. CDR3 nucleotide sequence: TGTGCCAGTTCCCAGGGCCTGAACACTGAAGCTTTCTTT.

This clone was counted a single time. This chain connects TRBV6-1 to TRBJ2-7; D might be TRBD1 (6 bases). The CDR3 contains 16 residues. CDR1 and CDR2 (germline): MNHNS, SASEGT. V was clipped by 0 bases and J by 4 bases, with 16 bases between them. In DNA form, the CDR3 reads TGTGCCAGCAGTGAAGCTGTGCCAGGGGCGTCGTACGAGCAGTACTTC. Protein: CASSEAVPGASYEQYF.

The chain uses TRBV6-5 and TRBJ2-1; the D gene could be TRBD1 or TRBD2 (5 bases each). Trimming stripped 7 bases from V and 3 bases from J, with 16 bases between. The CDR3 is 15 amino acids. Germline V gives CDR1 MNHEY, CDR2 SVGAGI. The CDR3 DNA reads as TGTGCCAGCACCGAATCGGGACCATACTACAATGAGCAGTTCTTC. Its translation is CASTESGPYYNEQFF.

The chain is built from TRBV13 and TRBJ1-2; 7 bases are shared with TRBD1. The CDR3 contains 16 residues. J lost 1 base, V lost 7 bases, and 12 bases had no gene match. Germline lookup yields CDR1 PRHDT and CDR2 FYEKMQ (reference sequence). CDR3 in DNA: TGTGCCAGCACCGAGGACAGGTCTCCCTATAACTATGGCTACACCTTC. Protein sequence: CASTEDRSPYNYGYTF.

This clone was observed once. The chain's CDR3 is CASRRGVNYGYTF. CDR3 in DNA: TGTGCCAGCAGGCGGGGGGTAAACTATGGCTACACCTTC. This rearrangement joins TRBV27 to TRBJ1-2, with a weak D call TRBD1 (5 bases). Germline V gene sequence: CDR1 MNHEY, CDR2 SMNVEV (reference sequence). The CDR3 totals 13 residues. Trimming left V 6 bases short and J 2 bases short, with 10 bases between.

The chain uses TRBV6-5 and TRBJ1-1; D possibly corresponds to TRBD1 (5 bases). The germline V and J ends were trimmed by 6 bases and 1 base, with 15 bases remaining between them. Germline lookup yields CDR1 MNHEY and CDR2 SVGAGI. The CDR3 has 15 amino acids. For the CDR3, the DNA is TGTGCCAGCAGACCCCCTGGGGGGGAGAACACTGAAGCTTTCTTT. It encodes CASRPPGGENTEAFF.

DNA of the CDR3: TGTGCCAGCAGCGCCCTACTAGCGGGAGGGGAGGAGCAGTACTTC. As protein: CASSALLAGGEEQYF. V is TRBV9 and J is TRBJ2-7; 13 nucleotides align to TRBD2. The junction had 7 bases not matched to a gene; V was cut back by 3 bases and J by 7 bases. CDR1 is SGDLS and CDR2 is YYNGEE in the germline V gene. The CDR3 is 15 amino acids.

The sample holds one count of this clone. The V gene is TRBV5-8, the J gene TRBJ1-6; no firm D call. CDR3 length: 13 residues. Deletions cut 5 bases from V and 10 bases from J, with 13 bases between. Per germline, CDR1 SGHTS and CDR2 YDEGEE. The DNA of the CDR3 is TGTGCCAGCAGTTGGGGAGCGGTCTCACCCCTCCACTTT. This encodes CASSWGAVSPLHF.

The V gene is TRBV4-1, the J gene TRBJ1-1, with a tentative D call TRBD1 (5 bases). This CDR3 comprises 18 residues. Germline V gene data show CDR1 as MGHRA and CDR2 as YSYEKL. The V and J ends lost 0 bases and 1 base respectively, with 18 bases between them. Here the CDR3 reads CASSQEGPIKQGNTEAFF. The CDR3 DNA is TGCGCCAGCAGCCAAGAGGGACCGATAAAGCAGGGGAACACTGAAGCTTTCTTT.

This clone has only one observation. In DNA, the CDR3 is TGTGCCAGCAGTCTAGAAGGTTCCGAGCAGTACTTC. This codes for CASSLEGSEQYF. V is TRBV7-8 and J is TRBJ2-5; D is ambiguous. The J call is uncertain, as TRBJ2-7 better fits the DNA end. The CDR3 is 12 residues long. Germline V gene data show CDR1 as SGHVS and CDR2 as FQNEAQ.

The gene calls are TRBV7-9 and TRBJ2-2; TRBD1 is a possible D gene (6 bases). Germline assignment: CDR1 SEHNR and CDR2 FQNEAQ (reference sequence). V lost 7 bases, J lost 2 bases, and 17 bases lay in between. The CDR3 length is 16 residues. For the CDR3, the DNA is TGTGCCAGCAACCTCGGGGACACGATAAACACCGGGGAGCTGTTTTTT. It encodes CASNLGDTINTGELFF.

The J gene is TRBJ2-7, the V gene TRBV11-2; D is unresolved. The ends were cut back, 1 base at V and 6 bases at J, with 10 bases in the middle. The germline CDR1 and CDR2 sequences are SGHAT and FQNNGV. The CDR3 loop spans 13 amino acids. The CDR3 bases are TGTGCCAGCAGCTTAGGGCAAGTGGTCGAGCAGTACTTC. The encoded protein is CASSLGQVVEQYF.

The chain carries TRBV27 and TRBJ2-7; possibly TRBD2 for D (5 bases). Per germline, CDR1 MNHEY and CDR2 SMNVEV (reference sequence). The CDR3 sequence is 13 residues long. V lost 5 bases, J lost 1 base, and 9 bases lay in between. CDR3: CASSGGRSYEQYF. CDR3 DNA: TGTGCCAGCAGTGGCGGGCGGTCCTACGAGCAGTACTTC.

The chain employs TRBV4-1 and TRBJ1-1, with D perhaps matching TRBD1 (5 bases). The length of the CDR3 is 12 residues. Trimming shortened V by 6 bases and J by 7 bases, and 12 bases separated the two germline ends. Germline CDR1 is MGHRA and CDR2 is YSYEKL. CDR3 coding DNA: TGCGCCAGCAGTTCCAGGGCTGATGAAGCTTTCTTT. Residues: CASSSRADEAFF.

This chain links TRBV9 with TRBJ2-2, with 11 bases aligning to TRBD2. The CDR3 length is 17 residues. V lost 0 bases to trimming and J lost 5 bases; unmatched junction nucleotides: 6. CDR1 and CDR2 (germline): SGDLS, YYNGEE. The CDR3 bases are TGTGCCAGCAGCGTAGGAGGGCTAGCGGGAGGTACCGGGGAGCTGTTTTTT. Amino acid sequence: CASSVGGLAGGTGELFF.

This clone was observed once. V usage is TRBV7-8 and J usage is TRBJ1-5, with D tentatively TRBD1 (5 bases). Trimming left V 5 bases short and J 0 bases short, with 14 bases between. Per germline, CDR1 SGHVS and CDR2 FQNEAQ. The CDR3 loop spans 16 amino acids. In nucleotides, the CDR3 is TGTGCCAGCAGCCGTGGACAATGGGATAGCAATCAGCCCCAGCATTTT. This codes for CASSRGQWDSNQPQHF.

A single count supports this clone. Here the CDR3 reads CASSYSGEGRSEAFF. The CDR3 DNA sequence: TGTGCCAGCAGTTACTCGGGGGAGGGTAGGTCTGAAGCTTTCTTT. This chain joins TRBV6-6 and TRBJ1-1; possibly TRBD1 for D (5 bases). V lost 0 bases, J lost 6 bases, and 14 bases lay in between. CDR1 MNHNY and CDR2 SVGAGI come from the germline V gene (reference sequence). The CDR3 spans 15 residues.

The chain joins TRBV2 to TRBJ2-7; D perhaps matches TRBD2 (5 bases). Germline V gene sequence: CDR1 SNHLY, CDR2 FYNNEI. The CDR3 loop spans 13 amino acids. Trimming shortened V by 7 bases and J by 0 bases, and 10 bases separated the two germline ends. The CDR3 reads CASKRALSYEQYF. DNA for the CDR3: TGTGCCAGCAAGAGGGCCCTCTCCTACGAGCAGTACTTC.

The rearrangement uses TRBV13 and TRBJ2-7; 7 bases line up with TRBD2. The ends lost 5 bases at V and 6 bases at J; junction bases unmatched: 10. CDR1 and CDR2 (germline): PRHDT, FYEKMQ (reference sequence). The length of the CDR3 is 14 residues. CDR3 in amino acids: CASSPPAGAGEQYF. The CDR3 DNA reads TGTGCCAGCAGCCCCCCCGCGGGAGCGGGCGAGCAGTACTTC.

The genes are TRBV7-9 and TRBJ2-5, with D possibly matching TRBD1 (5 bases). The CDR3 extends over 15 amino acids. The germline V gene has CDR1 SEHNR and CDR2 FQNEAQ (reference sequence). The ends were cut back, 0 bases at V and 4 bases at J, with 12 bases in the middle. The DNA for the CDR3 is TGTGCCAGCAGCTTAGCAGGGGTTGGGCGAGAGACCCAGTACTTC. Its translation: CASSLAGVGRETQYF.

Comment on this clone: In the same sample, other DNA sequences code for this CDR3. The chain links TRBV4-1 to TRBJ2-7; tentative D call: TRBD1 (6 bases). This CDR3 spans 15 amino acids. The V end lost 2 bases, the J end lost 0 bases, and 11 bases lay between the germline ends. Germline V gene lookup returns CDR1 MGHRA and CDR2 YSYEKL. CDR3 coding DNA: TGCGCCAGCAGCCAATCGACAGGCCGCTCCTACGAGCAGTACTTC. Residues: CASSQSTGRSYEQYF.

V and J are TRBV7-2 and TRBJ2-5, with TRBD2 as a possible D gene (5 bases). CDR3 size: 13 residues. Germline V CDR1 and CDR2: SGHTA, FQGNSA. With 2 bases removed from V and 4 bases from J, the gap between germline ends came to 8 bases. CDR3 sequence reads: CASSLTSSETQYF. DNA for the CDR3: TGTGCCAGCAGCTTAACTAGTTCAGAGACCCAGTACTTC.

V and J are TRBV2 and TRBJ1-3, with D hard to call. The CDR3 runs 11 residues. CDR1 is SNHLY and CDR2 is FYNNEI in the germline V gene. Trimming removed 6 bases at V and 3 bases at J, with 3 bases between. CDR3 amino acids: CASRVGNTIYF. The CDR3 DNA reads TGTGCCAGCAGGGTTGGAAACACCATATATTTT.

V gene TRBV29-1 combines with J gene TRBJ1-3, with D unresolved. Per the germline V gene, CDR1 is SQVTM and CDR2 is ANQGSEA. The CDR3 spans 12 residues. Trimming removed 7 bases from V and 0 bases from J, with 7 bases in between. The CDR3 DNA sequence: TGCAGCGCCTTTTACTCTGGAAACACCATATATTTT. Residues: CSAFYSGNTIYF.